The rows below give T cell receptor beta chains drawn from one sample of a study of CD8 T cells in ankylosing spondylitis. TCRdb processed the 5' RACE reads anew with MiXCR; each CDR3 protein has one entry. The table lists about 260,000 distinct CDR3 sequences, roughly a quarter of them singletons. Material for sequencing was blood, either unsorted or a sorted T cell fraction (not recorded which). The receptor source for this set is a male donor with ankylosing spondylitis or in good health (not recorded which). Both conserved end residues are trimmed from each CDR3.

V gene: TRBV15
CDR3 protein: ATADRGLIPSYEQY

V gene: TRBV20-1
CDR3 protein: SGQPGPKETQY

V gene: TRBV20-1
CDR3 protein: SREGAFGKLF

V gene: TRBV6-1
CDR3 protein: ASSDRRPGDLLETQY

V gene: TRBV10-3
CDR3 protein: AIWRVATNEKLF

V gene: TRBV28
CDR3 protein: ASSQISDGNYGYT

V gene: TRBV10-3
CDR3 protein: AISENPGFSNEQF

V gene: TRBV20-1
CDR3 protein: SARTGRNQPQH

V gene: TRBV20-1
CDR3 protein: SAPEGGRGDTQY

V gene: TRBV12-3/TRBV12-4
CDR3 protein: ASSRRTGSFETQY

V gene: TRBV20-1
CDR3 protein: SAGGGAGETQY

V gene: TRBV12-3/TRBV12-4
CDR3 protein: ASSLSPFEAF

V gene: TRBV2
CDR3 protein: ASSEIPGLGH

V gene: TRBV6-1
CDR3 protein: ASSPPLGGLIVGELF

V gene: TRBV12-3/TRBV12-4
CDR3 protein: ASSRQGPANNEQF

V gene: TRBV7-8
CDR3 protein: ASSAGLTLH

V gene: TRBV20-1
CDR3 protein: SARTSPPETQY

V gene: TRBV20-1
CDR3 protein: SATSDSVNEQF

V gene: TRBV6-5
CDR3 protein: ASSYSWAGANEKLF

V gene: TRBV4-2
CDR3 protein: ASSQVAERIGYT

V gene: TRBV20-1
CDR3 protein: SARTGPDTQY

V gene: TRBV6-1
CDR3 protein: ASRRGQGHEQY

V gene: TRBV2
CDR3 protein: ASSQDRGPEKLF

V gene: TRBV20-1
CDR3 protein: SATLRLAGGLGNEQY

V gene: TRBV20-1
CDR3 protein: SARGTGGRVDTQY

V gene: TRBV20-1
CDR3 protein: SARVRGEETQY

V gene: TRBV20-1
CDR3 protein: SARDRGTLNTEAF

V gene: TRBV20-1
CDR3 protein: SARDNEAF

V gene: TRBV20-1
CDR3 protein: SAETVAYEQY

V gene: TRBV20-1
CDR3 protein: SARGIGWSNQPQH

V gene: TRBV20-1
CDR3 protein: SVYNGGPLAKNIQY

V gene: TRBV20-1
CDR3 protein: SARERRGGTNTGELF

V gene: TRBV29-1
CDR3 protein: SVVGGGTNYGYT

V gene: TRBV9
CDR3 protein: ASSVEPLSSYEQY

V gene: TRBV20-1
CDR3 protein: SARDGSNGEETQY

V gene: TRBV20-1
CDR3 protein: SARRGIYEQY

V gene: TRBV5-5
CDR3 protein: ASSRWGTSVAGELF

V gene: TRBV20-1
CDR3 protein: SAVPSGRGGETQY

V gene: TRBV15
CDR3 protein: ATSSLQGDGYT

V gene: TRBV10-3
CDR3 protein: AINRDLTYEQY